One and the same sample provided the 23 T cell receptor beta chains below, sequenced in a study of shared clonotypes between healthy human individuals. Method: immunoSEQ multiplex PCR; TCRdb's copy keeps in-frame clones and lacks some. This table has hundreds of thousands of clones, roughly 73% appearing once. Sample: memory CD4+ T cells sorted from blood. The sample's subset: CD45RA-negative fraction. The source is a young woman in good health.

In DNA form, the CDR3 reads TGTGCCACCAGGGCGTCTAGCTCCTACGAGCAGTACTTC. It specifies CATRASSSYEQYF. The rearrangement links TRBV15 to TRBJ2-7; D is uncertain. V dropped 6 bases and J dropped 0 bases, with 9 bases sitting between them. CDR3 length: 13 amino acids. CDR1 is LNHNV, CDR2 YYDKDF, per germline (reference sequence).

There are a few counts of this clone. This chain connects TRBV10-2 to TRBJ2-5; 7 bases line up with TRBD2. This CDR3 is 19 amino acids long. V gave up 3 bases and J gave up 5 bases; unmatched junction bases: 21. Per germline, CDR1 WSHSY and CDR2 SAAADI. CDR3 sequence (DNA): TGCGCCAGCAGTGACTCTCCGCTAGCGGTCCTAGGGAGGGCTGAGACCCAGTACTTC. Its translation is CASSDSPLAVLGRAETQYF.

In the case of this clone: Other DNA variants within this sample encode the same CDR3. This chain links TRBV19 with TRBJ1-2, with 10 nucleotides matching TRBD1. Germline values: CDR1 LNHDA, CDR2 SQIVND (reference sequence). J lost 2 bases, V lost 7 bases, and 4 bases had no gene match. This CDR3 region has 14 residues. The CDR3 DNA reads as TGTGCCAGTATCCGGACAGGGGGAAACTATGGCTACACCTTC. Translating it yields CASIRTGGNYGYTF.

The chain employs TRBV29-1 and TRBJ2-1; 11 bases line up with TRBD2. V was clipped by 4 bases and J by 7 bases; unmatched bases: 9. CDR3 length: 15 residues. Germline values: CDR1 SQVTM, CDR2 ANQGSEA. The CDR3 nucleotides are TGCAGCGTTGCCCGACTAGCGGGGAGTGAAAATGAGCAGTTCTTC. This translates into CSVARLAGSENEQFF.

This chain connects TRBV6-1 to TRBJ1-4; tentatively, D is TRBD1 (5 bases). CDR3 length: 12 residues. V was cut by 7 bases and J by 8 bases, with 11 bases left in between. The germline CDR1 and CDR2 sequences are MNHNS and SASEGT. The CDR3 DNA sequence: TGTGCCAGCACCCCGGGGCGGGAAAAACTGTTTTTT. It is translated as CASTPGREKLFF.

The CDR3 bases are TGTGCCACCAGCAGAGCAACGGCTAGCTCCTACAATGAGCAGTTCTTC. It yields the protein CATSRATASSYNEQFF. J is TRBJ2-1 and V is TRBV15, with D unresolved. Trimming removed 1 base at V and 0 bases at J, with 10 bases between. Germline CDR1 reads LNHNV; CDR2 reads YYDKDF (reference sequence). CDR3 size: 16 residues. Combining the CDR3 with reference TRBV15 and TRBJ2-1 gives the whole variable domain DAMVIQNPRYQVTQFGKPVTLSCSQTLNHNVMYWYQQKSSQAPKLLFHYYDKDFNNEADTPDNFQSRRPNTSFCFLDIRSPGLGDTAMYLCATSRATASSYNEQFFGPGTRLTVL.

The V gene is TRBV29-1, the J gene TRBJ2-7; no reliable D call. Trimming left V 4 bases short and J 5 bases short, with 12 bases between. This CDR3 has 12 amino acids. Germline lookup yields CDR1 SQVTM and CDR2 ANQGSEA. The CDR3 bases are TGCAGCGTTGTCGGGTCGGCGAACGAGCAGTACTTC. It yields the protein CSVVGSANEQYF.

The chain's CDR3 is CASSKGGGAKPNQPQHF. The CDR3 nucleotides are TGTGCCAGTAGTAAGGGAGGAGGGGCCAAACCAAATCAGCCCCAGCATTTT. The chain has TRBV19 and TRBJ1-5; weak D call: TRBD1 (5 bases). In germline, CDR1 is LNHDA, CDR2 SQIVND (reference sequence). CDR3 length: 17 residues. Deletions cut 4 bases from V and 4 bases from J, with 20 bases between.

V gene TRBV30 combines with J gene TRBJ1-5, with no clear D. The CDR3 spans 13 residues. Germline lookup yields CDR1 GTSNPN and CDR2 SVGIG (reference sequence). V was clipped by 6 bases and J by 4 bases, with 13 bases between them. CDR3 protein: CACAPGSNQPQHF. Here the CDR3 DNA reads TGTGCCTGCGCCCCGGGGAGTAATCAGCCCCAGCATTTT.

This chain links TRBV7-8 with TRBJ2-5, with D possibly being TRBD2 (6 bases). The CDR3 length is 14 residues. V was cut by 4 bases and J by 7 bases, with 16 bases left in between. CDR1 and CDR2 from the germline V gene are SGHVS and FQNEAQ. The CDR3: CASSSVPTGGTQYF. The CDR3 coding sequence is TGTGCCAGCAGCTCGGTCCCCACCGGGGGGACCCAGTACTTC.

This clone was observed a single time. In the same sample, other DNA sequences code for this CDR3. This chain joins TRBV18 and TRBJ2-1; a possible D gene is TRBD2 (6 bases). V was trimmed by 3 bases and J by 7 bases, leaving 7 bases between them. Germline V gene data show CDR1 as KGHSH and CDR2 as LQKENI. The CDR3 is 12 amino acids. The CDR3 loop reads CASSPGGNEQFF. The CDR3 coding sequence is TGTGCCAGCTCACCGGGGGGAAATGAGCAGTTCTTC.

The chain employs TRBV6-1 and TRBJ1-3, with TRBD1 as a possible D gene (6 bases). The CDR3 length is 17 residues. Germline lookup yields CDR1 MNHNS and CDR2 SASEGT. The ends were cut back, 6 bases at V and 3 bases at J, with 21 bases in the middle. CDR3 DNA sequence: TGTGCCAGCAGCGAATGGCAGGGGAGCCGAGGTGGAAACACCATATATTTT. As protein: CASSEWQGSRGGNTIYF.

The chain has TRBV2 and TRBJ1-4; maybe TRBD1 (5 bases). CDR1 is SNHLY, CDR2 FYNNEI, per germline. The CDR3 covers 15 residues. Trimming pared 10 bases from V and 0 bases from J, leaving 15 bases between. The CDR3 reads CATRGAVSTNEKLFF. DNA for the CDR3: TGTGCCACCCGTGGGGCGGTGTCAACTAATGAAAAACTGTTTTTT.

V gene TRBV14 combines with J gene TRBJ2-1, with TRBD2 matching over 10 bases. This CDR3 contains 16 residues. CDR1 and CDR2 from the germline V gene are SGHDN and FVKESK. Losses at the gene ends were 3 bases for V and 3 bases for J; bases not matched to a gene: 5. The CDR3, as DNA: TGTGCCAGCAGCCAGCAAGGACTAGCGGTCTACAATGAGCAGTTCTTC. Amino acids: CASSQQGLAVYNEQFF.

This clone was picked up many times. This sequence joins TRBV18 and TRBJ2-1; no reliable D call. The CDR3 covers 13 residues. CDR1 and CDR2 from the germline V gene are KGHSH and LQKENI. The V end was cut by 1 base, the J end by 7 bases, with 8 bases between. The CDR3 DNA follows: TGTGCCAGCTCACCACTTGGGCAAAATGAGCAGTTCTTC. Translating gives CASSPLGQNEQFF.

This clone was detected only a few times. The genes are TRBV6-6 and TRBJ1-1, with D hard to call. The CDR3 is made up of 12 amino acids. CDR1 and CDR2 (germline): MNHNY, SVGAGI (reference sequence). Trimming pared 4 bases from V and 2 bases from J, leaving 5 bases between. The CDR3 spells CASSSTNTEAFF. CDR3 sequence (DNA): TGTGCCAGCAGTTCCACCAACACTGAAGCTTTCTTT.

The rearrangement links TRBV19 to TRBJ2-4, with TRBD1 matching over 7 bases. The CDR3 covers 15 residues. Germline loops: CDR1 LNHDA, CDR2 SQIVND (reference sequence). The V gene end was trimmed by 3 bases and the J gene end by 3 bases; junction bases not matched to a gene: 5. The CDR3 is CASSIKRDSKNIQYF. CDR3 in DNA: TGTGCCAGTAGTATTAAACGGGACAGCAAAAACATTCAGTACTTC.

The chain has TRBV15 and TRBJ2-7; 7 bases align to TRBD2. Germline CDR1 is LNHNV and CDR2 is YYDKDF (reference sequence). The CDR3 is made up of 15 amino acids. V shed 5 bases and J 0 bases; nucleotides not matched to a gene: 7. CDR3 sequence: CATSSRGTNSYEQYF. Written as DNA, the CDR3 is TGTGCCACCAGCTCTCGGGGGACTAACTCCTACGAGCAGTACTTC.

Remarks on this clone: Within the sample, other DNA sequences also encode this same CDR3. This chain connects TRBV18 to TRBJ1-5; D unresolved. The CDR3 has 13 residues. Trimming pared 2 bases from V and 1 base from J, leaving 3 bases between. The V gene's germline CDR1 is KGHSH and CDR2 LQKENI. The CDR3 DNA reads as TGTGCCAGCTCACCAGGCAGCAATCAGCCCCAGCATTTT. Amino acids: CASSPGSNQPQHF.

This rearrangement joins TRBV27 to TRBJ2-5; possible D gene TRBD1, 6 bases. The germline V gene has CDR1 MNHEY and CDR2 SMNVEV (reference sequence). Trimming cost V 7 bases and J 5 bases, with 20 bases left between them. The CDR3 is 15 residues long. The CDR3 sequence is CASTRSGTWIETQYF. The CDR3 DNA follows: TGTGCCAGCACTAGATCCGGGACATGGATCGAGACCCAGTACTTC.

The V and J genes are TRBV19 and TRBJ2-1; no firm D call. The germline CDR1 and CDR2 sequences are LNHDA and SQIVND (reference sequence). This CDR3 is 13 amino acids long. Trimming left V 0 bases short and J 15 bases short, with 15 bases between. CDR3 region: CASSIDLTGSPFF. The CDR3 DNA follows: TGTGCCAGTAGTATAGATCTGACGGGCTCGCCGTTCTTC.

This sequence joins TRBV5-1 and TRBJ2-7; 10 bases agree with TRBD1. There are 14 residues in the CDR3. Germline CDR1 is SGHRS and CDR2 is YFSETQ. V trimming: 0 bases; J trimming: 4 bases; junction bases outside the gene matches: 1. As DNA, the CDR3 is TGCGCCAGCAGCTTGGCGGGACAGGGGTACGAGCAGTACTTC. Translation gives CASSLAGQGYEQYF.

This chain joins TRBV7-2 and TRBJ1-5; D not certain. Trimming removed 5 bases at V and 6 bases at J, with 17 bases between. The CDR3 length is 15 residues. Germline V gives CDR1 SGHTA, CDR2 FQGNSA. CDR3 sequence reads: CASSPGGYGVQPQHF. CDR3 in DNA: TGTGCCAGCAGCCCCGGCGGGTACGGAGTTCAGCCCCAGCATTTT.